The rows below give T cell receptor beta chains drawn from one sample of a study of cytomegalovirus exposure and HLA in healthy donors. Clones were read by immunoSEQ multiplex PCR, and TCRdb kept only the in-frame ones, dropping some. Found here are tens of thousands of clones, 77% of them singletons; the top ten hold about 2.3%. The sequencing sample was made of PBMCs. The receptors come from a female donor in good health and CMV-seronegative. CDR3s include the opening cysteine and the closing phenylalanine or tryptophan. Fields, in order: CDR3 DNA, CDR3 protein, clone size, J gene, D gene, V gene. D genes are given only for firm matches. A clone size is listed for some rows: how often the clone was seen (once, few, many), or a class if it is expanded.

CDR3nt: TGTGCCAGCAGTCCGCCAGGACAGTTCAATCAGCCCCAGCATTTT
CDR3aa: CASSPPGQFNQPQHF
abundance: .
j_gene: TRBJ1-5
d_gene: .
v_gene: TRBV27

CDR3nt: TGTGCCAGCAGTACCTACCAGGGAAACTACGAGCAGTACTTC
CDR3aa: CASSTYQGNYEQYF
abundance: .
j_gene: TRBJ2-7
d_gene: .
v_gene: TRBV28

CDR3nt: TGTGCCAGCAGTCCATCCAGGCAGGGTGAAAAACTGTTTTTT
CDR3aa: CASSPSRQGEKLFF
abundance: .
j_gene: TRBJ1-4
d_gene: .
v_gene: TRBV2

CDR3nt: TGTGCCAGCAGTCCGGTGCTAGCTCAGCCCCAGCATTTT
CDR3aa: CASSPVLAQPQHF
abundance: .
j_gene: TRBJ1-5
d_gene: .
v_gene: TRBV2

CDR3nt: TGTGCCAGCAGCCCAAGGACCGGGACTAGCGGGAATGCTGAGCAGTTCTTC
CDR3aa: CASSPRTGTSGNAEQFF
abundance: .
j_gene: TRBJ2-1
d_gene: TRBD2
v_gene: TRBV5-5

CDR3nt: TGTGCCTCTCGGGGAGGGCGATCCTATACCGGGGAGCTGTTTTTT
CDR3aa: CASRGGRSYTGELFF
abundance: once
j_gene: TRBJ2-2
d_gene: TRBD2
v_gene: TRBV19

CDR3nt: TGCGCCAGCAGCCAAGGACCCGGACTAGCGGTAGATACGCAGTATTTT
CDR3aa: CASSQGPGLAVDTQYF
abundance: .
j_gene: TRBJ2-3
d_gene: TRBD2
v_gene: TRBV4-1

CDR3nt: TGTGCCAGTAGCCAGCCTGGACTAGCGGCGAACACCGGGGAGCTGTTTTTT
CDR3aa: CASSQPGLAANTGELFF
abundance: .
j_gene: TRBJ2-2
d_gene: TRBD2
v_gene: TRBV19

CDR3nt: TGTGCCAGCAGCTACGGGACAGGGAACAATCAGCCCCAGCATTTT
CDR3aa: CASSYGTGNNQPQHF
abundance: .
j_gene: TRBJ1-5
d_gene: TRBD1
v_gene: TRBV5-8

CDR3nt: TGTGCCAGCAGTTACTCGTGGACGGGGGGGAGAAACGAGCAGTACTTC
CDR3aa: CASSYSWTGGRNEQYF
abundance: .
j_gene: TRBJ2-7
d_gene: TRBD2
v_gene: TRBV6-5

CDR3nt: TGTGCCAGCACCCTGACAGGTGGGACAGATACGCAGTATTTT
CDR3aa: CASTLTGGTDTQYF
abundance: .
j_gene: TRBJ2-3
d_gene: .
v_gene: TRBV2

CDR3nt: TGTGCCAGCAGTTTATCGGGGGACGAGGACAACAATGAGCAGTTCTTC
CDR3aa: CASSLSGDEDNNEQFF
abundance: .
j_gene: TRBJ2-1
d_gene: .
v_gene: TRBV28

CDR3nt: TGTGCCAGCAGCTTAGCCTGGGCCTTCCAAGAGACCCAGTACTTC
CDR3aa: CASSLAWAFQETQYF
abundance: .
j_gene: TRBJ2-5
d_gene: .
v_gene: TRBV7-2

CDR3nt: TGTGCCAGCAGCCGGGACTTTAGTGGTGAAAAACTGTTTTTT
CDR3aa: CASSRDFSGEKLFF
abundance: .
j_gene: TRBJ1-4
d_gene: .
v_gene: TRBV5-8

CDR3nt: TGTGCCAGCAGTCCCCGGGACAGGGCGGGAGATACGCAGTATTTT
CDR3aa: CASSPRDRAGDTQYF
abundance: .
j_gene: TRBJ2-3
d_gene: TRBD1
v_gene: TRBV28

CDR3nt: TGTGCCAGTGGAACAGGGCCGGACAATGAGCAGTTCTTC
CDR3aa: CASGTGPDNEQFF
abundance: few
j_gene: TRBJ2-1
d_gene: .
v_gene: TRBV7-3

CDR3nt: TGTGCCATCGGGGGGCGAGCGGGGATTGACACTGAAGCTTTCTTT
CDR3aa: CAIGGRAGIDTEAFF
abundance: few
j_gene: TRBJ1-1
d_gene: .
v_gene: TRBV6-6

CDR3nt: TGTGCCAGCAGCTTATTCCGACTAGCGGGAGGGCCTAATGAGCAGTTCTTC
CDR3aa: CASSLFRLAGGPNEQFF
abundance: .
j_gene: TRBJ2-1
d_gene: TRBD2
v_gene: TRBV14

CDR3nt: TGCGCCAGCAGCTTGACAGGGGGCGCTTACAATGAGCAGTTCTTC
CDR3aa: CASSLTGGAYNEQFF
abundance: few
j_gene: TRBJ2-1
d_gene: TRBD1
v_gene: TRBV5-1

CDR3nt: TGTGCCAGCAGTGATCCTCGACAGCTCACGGAATATTACACCTTC
CDR3aa: CASSDPRQLTEYYTF
abundance: .
j_gene: TRBJ1-2
d_gene: .
v_gene: TRBV25-1

CDR3nt: TGTGCCAGCAGCTTAGACGGAGCTAGCTCCTACAATGAGCAGTTCTTC
CDR3aa: CASSLDGASSYNEQFF
abundance: .
j_gene: TRBJ2-1
d_gene: .
v_gene: TRBV11-3

CDR3nt: TGTGCCAGCAGTTACTCAGGCGGGATAGCCTACAATGAGCAGTTCTTC
CDR3aa: CASSYSGGIAYNEQFF
abundance: .
j_gene: TRBJ2-1
d_gene: .
v_gene: TRBV6-6

CDR3nt: TGTGCCAGCGGGCTAGCGAGAGGGGAGCAGTACTTC
CDR3aa: CASGLARGEQYF
abundance: .
j_gene: TRBJ2-7
d_gene: .
v_gene: TRBV28

CDR3nt: TGTGCCAGCAGCCCCCCGGGGGGGCAATACGAGCAGTACTTC
CDR3aa: CASSPPGGQYEQYF
abundance: once
j_gene: TRBJ2-7
d_gene: TRBD2
v_gene: TRBV7-2

CDR3nt: TGTGCCAGCAGCTTGAGTGGGGGGGCCAAAAACATTCAGTACTTC
CDR3aa: CASSLSGGAKNIQYF
abundance: few
j_gene: TRBJ2-4
d_gene: .
v_gene: TRBV7-3

CDR3nt: TGTGCCAGCAGCCGTCTCGGGAAAAAAGAGACCCAGTACTTC
CDR3aa: CASSRLGKKETQYF
abundance: few
j_gene: TRBJ2-5
d_gene: .
v_gene: TRBV28

CDR3nt: TGTGCCAGCAGCTTAGTTCCCCGGGTACCCCAAGAGACCCAGTACTTC
CDR3aa: CASSLVPRVPQETQYF
abundance: .
j_gene: TRBJ2-5
d_gene: .
v_gene: TRBV7-2

CDR3nt: TGTGCCAGCCTTTTGGGGGGTACTCTAGGGTCACCCCTCCACTTT
CDR3aa: CASLLGGTLGSPLHF
abundance: .
j_gene: TRBJ1-6
d_gene: .
v_gene: TRBV2

CDR3nt: TGTGCCAGCAGTTTGGCGAAATCTGGAGCTGAAGCTTTCTTT
CDR3aa: CASSLAKSGAEAFF
abundance: .
j_gene: TRBJ1-1
d_gene: .
v_gene: TRBV28

CDR3nt: TGTGCCAGCAGCCAGGGGGCTAGCGGGAGAATACGTGATACGCAGTATTTT
CDR3aa: CASSQGASGRIRDTQYF
abundance: .
j_gene: TRBJ2-3
d_gene: TRBD2
v_gene: TRBV11-3

CDR3nt: TGTGCCAGCAGCCCCTTAGGGGGGGAAGGTAACGAGCAGTACTTC
CDR3aa: CASSPLGGEGNEQYF
abundance: once
j_gene: TRBJ2-7
d_gene: .
v_gene: TRBV11-1

CDR3nt: TGTGCCAGCAGCGTCACCGGGGGGGCTTCCACCGGGGAGCTGTTTTTT
CDR3aa: CASSVTGGASTGELFF
abundance: .
j_gene: TRBJ2-2
d_gene: TRBD2
v_gene: TRBV9

CDR3nt: TGTGCCAGCAGCCCAGAGACAGGGAGCACAGATACGCAGTATTTT
CDR3aa: CASSPETGSTDTQYF
abundance: .
j_gene: TRBJ2-3
d_gene: TRBD1
v_gene: TRBV5-4

CDR3nt: TGTGCCAGCAGCGTCGACGGGAGCAATCAGCCCCAGCATTTT
CDR3aa: CASSVDGSNQPQHF
abundance: few
j_gene: TRBJ1-5
d_gene: .
v_gene: TRBV9

CDR3nt: TGTGCCAGCAGAAGACAGGGTGCAACTAATGAAAAACTGTTTTTT
CDR3aa: CASRRQGATNEKLFF
abundance: .
j_gene: TRBJ1-4
d_gene: TRBD1
v_gene: TRBV2

CDR3nt: TGTGCCATCACAGGGGCGGTGAACACTGAAGCTTTCTTT
CDR3aa: CAITGAVNTEAFF
abundance: .
j_gene: TRBJ1-1
d_gene: .
v_gene: TRBV10-3

CDR3nt: TGTGCCAGCAGGGAGGGCCAGCTAATGCAGTACTTC
CDR3aa: CASREGQLMQYF
abundance: .
j_gene: TRBJ2-7
d_gene: .
v_gene: TRBV7-2

CDR3nt: TGTGCCAGTAAGGGACAGGGGTGGGACGAGCAGTACTTC
CDR3aa: CASKGQGWDEQYF
abundance: .
j_gene: TRBJ2-7
d_gene: TRBD1
v_gene: TRBV28

CDR3nt: TGTGCCAGCAGTGAATTTGGACAGGGTGGGAAAAACATTCAGTACTTC
CDR3aa: CASSEFGQGGKNIQYF
abundance: .
j_gene: TRBJ2-4
d_gene: TRBD1
v_gene: TRBV25-1

CDR3nt: TGTGCCAGCAGCGTAGGCCTAGCGGGGTCCACGGACTACGAGCAGTACTTC
CDR3aa: CASSVGLAGSTDYEQYF
abundance: .
j_gene: TRBJ2-7
d_gene: TRBD2
v_gene: TRBV9

CDR3nt: TGTGCCAGCACAGGAGGCTACGAGCAGTACTTC
CDR3aa: CASTGGYEQYF
abundance: .
j_gene: TRBJ2-7
d_gene: .
v_gene: TRBV2

CDR3nt: TGTGCCAGCAGTCCTAGCGGAAACCCAAACTACGAGCAGTACTTC
CDR3aa: CASSPSGNPNYEQYF
abundance: .
j_gene: TRBJ2-7
d_gene: TRBD2
v_gene: TRBV7-8

CDR3nt: TGTGCCTGGGTCGGTTTCCTGGTACGTACTGAAGCTTTCTTT
CDR3aa: CAWVGFLVRTEAFF
abundance: .
j_gene: TRBJ1-1
d_gene: .
v_gene: TRBV30

CDR3nt: TGTGCCAGCAGCCACGTGACAGGGGCGCGATACGAGCAGTACTTC
CDR3aa: CASSHVTGARYEQYF
abundance: few
j_gene: TRBJ2-7
d_gene: TRBD1
v_gene: TRBV16

CDR3nt: TGTGCCAGCAGTTACCTCGAGCGGCGCTCCTACGAGCAGTACTTC
CDR3aa: CASSYLERRSYEQYF
abundance: few
j_gene: TRBJ2-7
d_gene: .
v_gene: TRBV6-6